The 23 T cell receptor beta chains given below trace back to one sample, sequenced in a study of TIL therapy for anti-PD-1-resistant metastatic lung cancer (dated by TCRdb to the early 2020s). The immunoSEQ v3 hsTCRB kit was used to amplify TCR beta CDR3 regions from genomic DNA through bias-controlled multiplex PCR. This immuneACCESS table, as held by TCRdb, lists in-frame sequences with V and J called but not all clones. Of the missing ones, under half trace to an unresolved V gene in checked studies; the others have no known cause. The sample data list about 55,000 clones, and roughly 77% of these were observed just once. The ten largest clones add up to nearly 3% of the sample. Taken with the paper, the label for time point translates to: pre-treatment sample, taken before nivolumab and TIL therapy. The sample was blood, taken at baseline. The receptor set was obtained from a person aged 25 to 85 with non-small cell lung cancer.

The J gene is TRBJ1-5, the V gene TRBV6-5; D not certain. The CDR3 is made up of 13 amino acids. Germline-derived CDR1 and CDR2 are MNHEY and SVGAGI. The V end was cut by 7 bases, the J end by 0 bases, with 7 bases between. The CDR3 is CASTTGSNQPQHF. The CDR3 DNA follows: TGTGCCAGCACCACGGGTAGCAATCAGCCCCAGCATTTT.

The V and J genes are TRBV4-1 and TRBJ1-2, with a possible D match to TRBD1 (6 bases). In germline, CDR1 is MGHRA, CDR2 YSYEKL. The V and J ends lost 1 base and 7 bases respectively, with 13 bases between them. The CDR3 spans 14 residues. CDR3 in DNA: TGCGCCAGCAGCCAAGGAATAGGGGGGGGTGGCTACACCTTC. This codes for CASSQGIGGGGYTF.

This chain uses TRBV3-1 (or the pseudogene TRBV3-2) with TRBJ2-3, with TRBD2 as a possible D gene (5 bases). The CDR3 consists of 16 residues. Germline CDR1 reads LGHDT; CDR2 reads YNNKEL (reference sequence). Trimming took off 4 bases at V and 1 base at J, with 15 bases between the two ends. CDR3 loop: CASSLSGVLRTDTQYF. CDR3 DNA: TGTGCCAGCAGCCTTTCCGGGGTCCTCCGCACAGATACGCAGTATTTT.

This clone was picked up one time. The rearrangement links TRBV7-8 to TRBJ2-2; TRBD1 agrees at 10 bases. This CDR3 contains 14 residues. V was clipped by 5 bases and J by 12 bases; unmatched bases: 9. Germline V gene sequence: CDR1 SGHVS, CDR2 FQNEAQ. The CDR3: CASSTYGQGGQLFF. CDR3 nucleotide sequence: TGTGCCAGCAGCACCTATGGACAGGGGGGGCAGCTGTTTTTT.

In this sample, this clone turned up once. V gene TRBV7-8 combines with J gene TRBJ2-5; 8 nucleotides match TRBD2. Per germline, CDR1 SGHVS and CDR2 FQNEAQ. Trimming took 7 bases from V and 5 from J; bases not matched to a gene: 9. The CDR3 consists of 14 residues. The CDR3, as DNA: TGTGCCAGCAACCCCGGGAGGGGGATGGAGACCCAGTACTTC. Residues: CASNPGRGMETQYF.

J is TRBJ2-4 and V is TRBV29-1; D gene ambiguous. The CDR3 is 11 residues long. Looked up from germline, CDR1 is SQVTM and CDR2 is ANQGSEA. The germline V and J ends were trimmed by 5 bases and 3 bases, with 5 bases remaining between them. The CDR3 protein is CSVNSKNIQYF. The CDR3 DNA follows: TGCAGCGTTAACAGCAAAAACATTCAGTACTTC.

This clone was seen just once. J is TRBJ1-1 and V is TRBV5-1; D is possibly TRBD1 (5 bases). This CDR3 is built from 14 residues. V lost 2 bases and J lost 4, with 12 bases in between. In germline, CDR1 is SGHRS, CDR2 YFSETQ. DNA for the CDR3: TGCGCCAGCAGCTTTTACCAGGGTCGCACTGAAGCTTTCTTT. Translation gives CASSFYQGRTEAFF.

The chain links TRBV23-1 to TRBJ2-1; D ambiguous. TRBV23-1 is classed as an ORF, of uncertain function. The V end was cut by 2 bases, the J end by 0 bases, with 17 bases between. This CDR3 has 18 residues. The CDR3 sequence: CASSQRESSSSSYNEQFF. Written as DNA, the CDR3 is TGCGCCAGCAGTCAAAGGGAAAGCTCTTCGAGCTCCTACAATGAGCAGTTCTTC.

This clone was detected a few times. This chain uses TRBV6-2 or TRBV6-3 with TRBJ1-1, with D possibly being TRBD1 (6 bases). Trimming removed 2 bases from V and 5 bases from J, with 15 bases in between. This CDR3 spans 15 amino acids. Per the germline V gene, CDR1 is MNHEY and CDR2 is SVGEGT. CDR3 DNA sequence: TGTGCCAGCAGTTACGCCCTCGGGGGGCTGACTGAAGCTTTCTTT. It translates to CASSYALGGLTEAFF.

CDR3 in amino acids: CASGTSGRASGANVLTF. The DNA of the CDR3 is TGTGCCAGTGGCACTAGCGGGAGGGCCTCAGGGGCCAACGTCCTGACTTTC. V is TRBV19 and J is TRBJ2-6; 13 nucleotides match TRBD2. CDR1 LNHDA and CDR2 SQIVND come from the germline V gene (reference sequence). V lost 8 bases to trimming and J lost 4 bases; unmatched junction nucleotides: 8. The CDR3 runs 17 residues.

V is TRBV4-2 and J is TRBJ2-2; perhaps TRBD2 as D (6 bases). The ends were cut back, 4 bases at V and 7 bases at J, with 19 bases in the middle. CDR1 and CDR2 (germline): LGHNA, YNFKEQ. The CDR3 runs to 16 residues. CDR3 DNA: TGTGCCAGCAGCCTGGACTCCGGGACTGCAAGCGGGGAGCTGTTTTTT. It yields the protein CASSLDSGTASGELFF.

J is TRBJ1-1 and V is TRBV4-3, with D hard to call. Trimming cost V 3 bases and J 5 bases, with 16 bases left between them. Germline-derived CDR1 and CDR2 are LGHNA and YSLEER. The CDR3 length is 15 residues. The DNA of the CDR3 is TGCGCCAGCAGCCAGGCCCGAACGCGAACGACTGAAGCTTTCTTT. This codes for CASSQARTRTTEAFF.

The gene calls are TRBV7-8 and TRBJ2-1, with D perhaps assigned TRBD1 or TRBD2 (5 bases each). The germline V and J ends were trimmed by 2 bases and 0 bases, with 11 bases remaining between them. Germline lookup yields CDR1 SGHVS and CDR2 FQNEAQ. CDR3 length equals 16 residues. CDR3 bases: TGTGCCAGCAGCTTAATGGGGGAGAGCTCCTACAATGAGCAGTTCTTC. This codes for CASSLMGESSYNEQFF.

The V call is TRBV18, the J call TRBJ1-2, with TRBD1 identical over 9 bases. CDR3 length: 15 amino acids. Germline V gene sequence: CDR1 KGHSH, CDR2 LQKENI. V shed 1 base and J 8 bases; nucleotides not matched to a gene: 8. The CDR3 nucleotides are TGTGCCAGCTCACCACAGGGACAGGGACTTTTCGGCTACACCTTC. It yields the protein CASSPQGQGLFGYTF.

The chain carries TRBV19 and TRBJ1-5, with 7 bases fitting TRBD1. The CDR3 contains 15 residues. V lost 5 bases and J lost 6; bases outside the gene matches: 10. Per germline, CDR1 LNHDA and CDR2 SQIVND (reference sequence). CDR3 in amino acids: CASSAGTAPGQPQHF. Here the CDR3 DNA reads TGTGCCAGTAGTGCTGGGACAGCCCCCGGTCAGCCCCAGCATTTT.

The chain is built from TRBV6-6 and TRBJ2-7; D gene ambiguous. Germline CDR1 MNHNY, CDR2 SVGAGI (reference sequence). V lost 3 bases, J lost 4 bases, and 10 bases lay in between. CDR3 length: 13 residues. The CDR3 here is CASSYAQSYEQYF. CDR3 coding DNA: TGTGCCAGCAGTTATGCCCAGTCTTACGAGCAGTACTTC.

The chain is built from TRBV27 and TRBJ1-1, with 10 bases that match TRBD1. Germline assignment: CDR1 MNHEY and CDR2 SMNVEV (reference sequence). The CDR3 sequence is 16 residues long. The V and J ends lost 6 bases and 3 bases, in that order; junction bases with no gene match: 10. CDR3 residues: CASRPTGGAYYTEAFF. The CDR3 nucleotides are TGTGCCAGCAGGCCGACAGGGGGCGCTTATTACACTGAAGCTTTCTTT.

The chain uses TRBV12-2 and TRBJ2-7; TRBD2 was called by the table and not checked on the DNA. TRBV12-2 is a listed pseudogene. This CDR3 has 17 amino acids. The CDR3 loop is CASRLGGFLAGAYEQYF. CDR3 bases: TGTGCAAGTCGCTTAGGAGGTTTTCTAGCGGGGGCCTACGAGCAGTACTTC.

The chain links TRBV10-3 to TRBJ2-3; 7 bases agree with TRBD2. CDR3 size: 17 residues. J was trimmed by 2 bases and V by 2 bases; bases with no gene match: 10. Germline CDR1 is ENHRY and CDR2 is SYGVKD. CDR3 sequence: CAISENLGGTTTDTQYF. The CDR3 DNA is TGTGCCATCAGTGAGAACCTGGGGGGGACTACCACAGATACGCAGTATTTT.

By share, this clone counts as medium-sized (0.01 to 0.1%). The rearrangement uses TRBV4-1 and TRBJ1-1; D is ambiguous. Per germline, CDR1 MGHRA and CDR2 YSYEKL. Between the trimmed V and J ends, which lost 7 bases and 0 bases, there was a span of 12 bases. CDR3 length equals 14 residues. The DNA for the CDR3 is TGCGCCAGCACCTCGGTTAAAATGAACACTGAAGCTTTCTTT. It codes for CASTSVKMNTEAFF.

This clone has just one count. The chain links TRBV10-2 to TRBJ2-3; D gene unclear. Germline V gene data show CDR1 as WSHSY and CDR2 as SAAADI. This CDR3 contains 15 residues. Trimming removed 1 base from V and 3 bases from J, with 11 bases in between. The CDR3 DNA reads as TGCGCCAGCAGTGAGTTAGGGATAAGTACAGATACGCAGTATTTT. Its translation is CASSELGISTDTQYF.

A few counts support this clone. The genes are TRBV29-1 and TRBJ1-3, with D possibly being TRBD1 (6 bases). Germline V gene sequence: CDR1 SQVTM, CDR2 ANQGSEA. The V and J ends lost 7 bases and 4 bases respectively, with 14 bases between them. The CDR3 covers 13 residues. The DNA of the CDR3 is TGCAGCGCTATCCGGACAGAAGGAAACACCATATATTTT. Its translation: CSAIRTEGNTIYF.

This rearrangement joins TRBV7-2 to TRBJ2-1; 10 bases agree with TRBD2. Trimming at V came to 5 bases and at J to 4 bases, leaving 11 bases not matched to a gene. The CDR3 consists of 17 residues. In germline, CDR1 is SGHTA, CDR2 FQGNSA. CDR3 sequence (DNA): TGTGCCAGCAGCCCCCCGCAACTAGCGGGGCCTTACAATGAGCAGTTCTTC. Residues: CASSPPQLAGPYNEQFF. The full variable domain, completed using reference TRBV7-2 and TRBJ2-1, is GAGVSQSPSNKVTEKGKDVELRCDPISGHTALYWYRQSLGQGLEFLIYFQGNSAPDKSGLPSDRFSAERTGGSVSTLTIQRTQQEDSAVYLCASSPPQLAGPYNEQFFGPGTRLTVL.